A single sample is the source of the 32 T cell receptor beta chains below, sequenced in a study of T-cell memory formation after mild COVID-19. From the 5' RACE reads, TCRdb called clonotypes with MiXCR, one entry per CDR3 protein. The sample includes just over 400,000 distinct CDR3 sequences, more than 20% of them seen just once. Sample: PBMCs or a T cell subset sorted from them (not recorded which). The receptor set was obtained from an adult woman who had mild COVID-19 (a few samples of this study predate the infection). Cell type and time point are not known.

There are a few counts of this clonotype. For the CDR3, the DNA is TGTGCTAGTGCCCCGAGAGCCAGGGTTCGCGGTCCAGAGACCCAGTACTTC. Its translation: CASAPRARVRGPETQYF. This sequence joins TRBV12-5 and TRBJ2-5; tentatively, D is TRBD1 (5 bases). The CDR3 runs to 17 residues. Germline V gives CDR1 LGHNT, CDR2 FRNRAP. V lost 7 bases and J lost 4, with 25 bases in between.

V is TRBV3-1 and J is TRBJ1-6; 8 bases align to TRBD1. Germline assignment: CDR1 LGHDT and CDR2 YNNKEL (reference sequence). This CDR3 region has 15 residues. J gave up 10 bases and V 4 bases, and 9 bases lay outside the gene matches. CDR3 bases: TGTGCCAGCAGCCCCCAGGGGGCCTACGAGTCACCCCTCCACTTT. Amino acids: CASSPQGAYESPLHF.

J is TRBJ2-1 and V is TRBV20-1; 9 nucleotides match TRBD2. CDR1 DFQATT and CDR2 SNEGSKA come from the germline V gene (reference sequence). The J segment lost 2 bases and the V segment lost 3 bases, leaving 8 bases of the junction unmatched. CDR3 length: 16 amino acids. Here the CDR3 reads CSASHYSGGTYNEQFF. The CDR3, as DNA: TGCAGTGCTAGCCATTATAGCGGGGGAACCTACAATGAGCAGTTCTTC.

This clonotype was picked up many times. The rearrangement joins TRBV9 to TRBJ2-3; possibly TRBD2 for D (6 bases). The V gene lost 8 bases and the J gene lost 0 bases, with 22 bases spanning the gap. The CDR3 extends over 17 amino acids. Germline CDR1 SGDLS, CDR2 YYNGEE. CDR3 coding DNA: TGTGCCAGACCTGGGGCTAGCGATTCAACTAGCACAGATACGCAGTATTTT. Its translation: CARPGASDSTSTDTQYF.

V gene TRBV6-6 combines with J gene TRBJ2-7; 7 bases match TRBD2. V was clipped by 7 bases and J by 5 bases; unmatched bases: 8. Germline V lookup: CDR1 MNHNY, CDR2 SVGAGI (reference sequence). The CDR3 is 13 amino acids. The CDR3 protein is CASISGRVDEQYF. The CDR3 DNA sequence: TGTGCCAGCATATCAGGGAGGGTCGACGAGCAGTACTTC.

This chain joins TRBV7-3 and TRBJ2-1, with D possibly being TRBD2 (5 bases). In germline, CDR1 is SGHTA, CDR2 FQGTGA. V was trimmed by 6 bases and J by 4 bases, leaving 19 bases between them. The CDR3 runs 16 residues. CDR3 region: CASSRRADTSYNEQFF. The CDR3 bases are TGTGCCAGCAGTAGGCGGGCCGATACCTCATACAATGAGCAGTTCTTC.

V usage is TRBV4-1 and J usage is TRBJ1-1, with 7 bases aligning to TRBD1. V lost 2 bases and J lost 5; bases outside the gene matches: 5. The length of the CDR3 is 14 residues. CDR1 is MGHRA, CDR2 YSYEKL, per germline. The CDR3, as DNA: TGCGCCAGCAGCCAATCAGGGGGTAAAACTGAAGCTTTCTTT. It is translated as CASSQSGGKTEAFF.

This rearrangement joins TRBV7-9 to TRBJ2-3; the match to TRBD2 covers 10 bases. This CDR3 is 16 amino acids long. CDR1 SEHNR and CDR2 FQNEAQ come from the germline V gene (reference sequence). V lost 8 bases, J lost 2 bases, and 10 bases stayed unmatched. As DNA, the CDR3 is TGTGCCAGCCCCCCACCCGGACTAGCGGTCACAGATACGCAGTATTTT. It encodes CASPPPGLAVTDTQYF.

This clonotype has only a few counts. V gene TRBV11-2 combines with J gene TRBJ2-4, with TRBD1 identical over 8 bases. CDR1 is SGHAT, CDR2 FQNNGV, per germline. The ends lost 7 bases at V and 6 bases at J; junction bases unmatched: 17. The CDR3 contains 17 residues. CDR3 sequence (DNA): TGTGCCAGCACCCAGGCCAAGACAGGGGTTAGGTCAAACATTCAGTACTTC. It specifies CASTQAKTGVRSNIQYF.

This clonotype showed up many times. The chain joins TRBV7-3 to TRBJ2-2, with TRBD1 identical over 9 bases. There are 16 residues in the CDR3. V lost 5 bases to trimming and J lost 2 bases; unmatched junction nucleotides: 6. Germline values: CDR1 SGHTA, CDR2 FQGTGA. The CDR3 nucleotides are TGTGCCAGCAGCCCGACAGGGGGGGATAACACCGGGGAGCTGTTTTTT. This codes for CASSPTGGDNTGELFF.

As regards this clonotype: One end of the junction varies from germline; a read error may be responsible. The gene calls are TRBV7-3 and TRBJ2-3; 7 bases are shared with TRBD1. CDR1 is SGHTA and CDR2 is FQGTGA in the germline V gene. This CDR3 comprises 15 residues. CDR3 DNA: TGTGCCACCAGCTTCCACAGGGGCCCCACAGATACGCAGTATTTT. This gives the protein CATSFHRGPTDTQYF.

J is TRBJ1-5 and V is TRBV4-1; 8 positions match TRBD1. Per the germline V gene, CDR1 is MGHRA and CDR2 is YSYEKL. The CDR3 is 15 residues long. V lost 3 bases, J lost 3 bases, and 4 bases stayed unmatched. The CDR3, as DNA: TGCGCCAGCAGCCAGGGACAGGCGAACAATCAGCCCCAGCATTTT. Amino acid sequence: CASSQGQANNQPQHF.

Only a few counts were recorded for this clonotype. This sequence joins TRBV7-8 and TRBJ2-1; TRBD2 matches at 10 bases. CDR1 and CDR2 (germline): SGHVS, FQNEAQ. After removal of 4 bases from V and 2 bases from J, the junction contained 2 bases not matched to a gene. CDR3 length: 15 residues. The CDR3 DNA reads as TGTGCCAGCAGCTCCGGGACTAGCGCCTACAATGAGCAGTTCTTC. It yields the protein CASSSGTSAYNEQFF.

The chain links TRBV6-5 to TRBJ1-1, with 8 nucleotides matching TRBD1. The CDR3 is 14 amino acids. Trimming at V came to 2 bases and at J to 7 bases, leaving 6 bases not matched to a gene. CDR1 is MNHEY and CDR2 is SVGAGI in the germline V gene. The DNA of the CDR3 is TGTGCCAGCAGTTACGGGCGACAGGGGAATGAAGCTTTCTTT. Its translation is CASSYGRQGNEAFF.

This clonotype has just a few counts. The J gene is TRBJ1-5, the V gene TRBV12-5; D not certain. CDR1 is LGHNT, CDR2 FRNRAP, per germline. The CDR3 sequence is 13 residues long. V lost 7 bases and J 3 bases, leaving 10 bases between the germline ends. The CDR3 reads CASASNNNQPQHF. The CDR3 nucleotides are TGTGCTAGTGCTAGCAACAACAATCAGCCCCAGCATTTT. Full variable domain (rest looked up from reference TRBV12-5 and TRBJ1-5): DARVTQTPRHKVTEMGQEVTMRCQPILGHNTVFWYRQTMMQGLELLAYFRNRAPLDDSGMPKDRFSAEMPDATLATLKIQPSEPRDSAVYFCASASNNNQPQHFGDGTRLSIL.

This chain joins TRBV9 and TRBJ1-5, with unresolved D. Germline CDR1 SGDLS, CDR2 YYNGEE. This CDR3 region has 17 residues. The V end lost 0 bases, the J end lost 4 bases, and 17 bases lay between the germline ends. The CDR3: CASSVAPLPVGNQPQHF. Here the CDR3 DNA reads TGTGCCAGCAGCGTAGCCCCTCTCCCGGTCGGTAATCAGCCCCAGCATTTT.

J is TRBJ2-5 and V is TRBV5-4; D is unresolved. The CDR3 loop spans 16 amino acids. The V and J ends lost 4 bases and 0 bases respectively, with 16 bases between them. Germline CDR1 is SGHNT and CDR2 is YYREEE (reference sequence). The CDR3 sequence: CASSPFGPSYQETQYF. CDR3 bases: TGTGCCAGCAGCCCCTTCGGACCGAGTTACCAAGAGACCCAGTACTTC.

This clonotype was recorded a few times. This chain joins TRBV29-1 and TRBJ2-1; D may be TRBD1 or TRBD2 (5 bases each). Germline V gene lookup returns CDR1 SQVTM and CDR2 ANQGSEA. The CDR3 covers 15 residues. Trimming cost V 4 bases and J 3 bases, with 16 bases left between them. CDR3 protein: CSVVGGITIYNEQFF. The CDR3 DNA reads TGCAGCGTTGTTGGGGGAATCACTATCTACAATGAGCAGTTCTTC.

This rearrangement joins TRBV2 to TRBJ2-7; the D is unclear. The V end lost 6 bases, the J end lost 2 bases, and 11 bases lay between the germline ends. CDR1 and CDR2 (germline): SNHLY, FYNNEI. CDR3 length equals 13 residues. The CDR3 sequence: CASSKESTYEQYF. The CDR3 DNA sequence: TGTGCCAGCAGCAAGGAATCCACCTACGAGCAGTACTTC.

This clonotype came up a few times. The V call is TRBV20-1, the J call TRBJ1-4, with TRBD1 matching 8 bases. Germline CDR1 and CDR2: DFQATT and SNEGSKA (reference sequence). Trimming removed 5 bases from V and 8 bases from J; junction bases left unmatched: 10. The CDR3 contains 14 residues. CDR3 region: CSAPRTGLGEKLFF. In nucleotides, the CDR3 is TGCAGTGCTCCCAGGACAGGGCTAGGAGAAAAACTGTTTTTT.

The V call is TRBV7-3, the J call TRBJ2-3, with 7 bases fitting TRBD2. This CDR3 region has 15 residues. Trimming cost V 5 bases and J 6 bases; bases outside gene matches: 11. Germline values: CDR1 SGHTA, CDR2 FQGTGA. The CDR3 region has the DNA TGTGCCAGCAGCCCTGGACTAGTCGCACTCGATACGCAGTATTTT. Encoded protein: CASSPGLVALDTQYF.

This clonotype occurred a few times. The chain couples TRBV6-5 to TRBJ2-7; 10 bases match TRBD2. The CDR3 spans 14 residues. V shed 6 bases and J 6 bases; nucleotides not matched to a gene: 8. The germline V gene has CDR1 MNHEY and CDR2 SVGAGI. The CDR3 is CASRPPGLAIEQYF. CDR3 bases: TGTGCCAGCAGGCCGCCGGGACTAGCGATCGAGCAGTACTTC.

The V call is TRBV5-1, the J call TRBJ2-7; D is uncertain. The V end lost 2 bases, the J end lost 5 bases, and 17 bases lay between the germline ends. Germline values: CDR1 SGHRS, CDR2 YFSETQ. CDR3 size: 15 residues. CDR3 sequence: CASSFKGSRSDEQYF. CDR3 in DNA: TGCGCCAGCAGCTTCAAGGGAAGTAGGTCGGACGAGCAGTACTTC.

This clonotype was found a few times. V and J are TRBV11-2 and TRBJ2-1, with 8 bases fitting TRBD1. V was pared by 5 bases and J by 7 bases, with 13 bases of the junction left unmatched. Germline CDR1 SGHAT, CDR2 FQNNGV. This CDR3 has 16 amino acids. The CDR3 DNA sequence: TGTGCCAGCAGCCCGGTCAGGGGGCTAGCAGGGAATGAGCAGTTCTTC. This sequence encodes CASSPVRGLAGNEQFF.

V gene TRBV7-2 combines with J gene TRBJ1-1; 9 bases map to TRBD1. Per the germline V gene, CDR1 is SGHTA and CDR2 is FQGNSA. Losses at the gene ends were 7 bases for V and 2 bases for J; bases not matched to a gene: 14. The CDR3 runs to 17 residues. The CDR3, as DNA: TGTGCCAGCACCCCCTTCCCGGGACAGGGCGTCAACACTGAAGCTTTCTTT. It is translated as CASTPFPGQGVNTEAFF. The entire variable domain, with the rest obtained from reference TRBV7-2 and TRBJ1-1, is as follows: GAGVSQSPSNKVTEKGKDVELRCDPISGHTALYWYRQSLGQGLEFLIYFQGNSAPDKSGLPSDRFSAERTGGSVSTLTIQRTQQEDSAVYLCASTPFPGQGVNTEAFFGQGTRLTVV.

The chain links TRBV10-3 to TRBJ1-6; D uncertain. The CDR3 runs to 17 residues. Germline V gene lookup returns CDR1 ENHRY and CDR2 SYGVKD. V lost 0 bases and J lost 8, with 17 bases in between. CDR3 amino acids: CAISESTRVQRDSPLHF. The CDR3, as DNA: TGTGCCATCAGTGAGTCGACGAGGGTCCAAAGGGATTCACCCCTCCACTTT.

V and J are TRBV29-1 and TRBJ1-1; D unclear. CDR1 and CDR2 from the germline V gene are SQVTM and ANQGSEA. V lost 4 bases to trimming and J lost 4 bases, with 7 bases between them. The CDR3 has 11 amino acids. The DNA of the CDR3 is TGCAGCGTTGGGGAGTTCACTGAAGCTTTCTTT. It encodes CSVGEFTEAFF.

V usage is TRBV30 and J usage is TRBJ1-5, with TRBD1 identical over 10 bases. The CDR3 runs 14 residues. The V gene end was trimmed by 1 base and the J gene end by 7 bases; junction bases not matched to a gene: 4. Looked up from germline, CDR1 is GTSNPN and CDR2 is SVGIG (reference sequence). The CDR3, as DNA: TGTGCCTGGAGTGCCGGACAGGGGGGACAGCCCCAGCATTTT. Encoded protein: CAWSAGQGGQPQHF.

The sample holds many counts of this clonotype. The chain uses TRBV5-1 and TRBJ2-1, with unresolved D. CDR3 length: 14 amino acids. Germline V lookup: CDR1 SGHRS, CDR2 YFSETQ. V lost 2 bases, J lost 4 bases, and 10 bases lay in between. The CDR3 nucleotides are TGCGCCAGCAGCTTTGGTAACAGTTACAATGAGCAGTTCTTC. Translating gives CASSFGNSYNEQFF.

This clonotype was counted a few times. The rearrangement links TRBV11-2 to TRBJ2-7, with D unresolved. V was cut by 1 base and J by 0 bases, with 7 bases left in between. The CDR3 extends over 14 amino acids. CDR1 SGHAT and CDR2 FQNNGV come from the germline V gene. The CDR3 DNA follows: TGTGCCAGCAGCTTAGTGGCCAGCTCCTACGAGCAGTACTTC. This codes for CASSLVASSYEQYF.

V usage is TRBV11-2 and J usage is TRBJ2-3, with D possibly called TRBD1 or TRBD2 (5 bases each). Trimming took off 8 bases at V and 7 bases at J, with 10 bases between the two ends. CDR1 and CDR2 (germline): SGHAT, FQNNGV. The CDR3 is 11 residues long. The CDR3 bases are TGTGCCAGCGGGGGATTTAATACGCAGTATTTT. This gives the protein CASGGFNTQYF.

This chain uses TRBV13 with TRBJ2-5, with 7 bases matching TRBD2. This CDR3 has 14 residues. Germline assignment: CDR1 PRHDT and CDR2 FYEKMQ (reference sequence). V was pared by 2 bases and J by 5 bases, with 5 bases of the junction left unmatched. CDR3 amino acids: CASSLSVSGETQYF. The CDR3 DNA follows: TGTGCCAGCAGCTTAAGCGTTAGCGGGGAGACCCAGTACTTC.